This TCR beta chain was recovered during a study of technical replicates of blood from a handful of donors (dated by TCRdb to 2016 to 2017). Libraries were constructed by the immunoSEQ multiplex PCR assay. TCRdb took this table from immuneACCESS and kept in-frame rearrangements with V and J called. Such tables lack part of the clones; where checked against another copy, unresolved V genes explain under half of the gap, and the rest is unexplained. A total of approximately 41,000 clones appear in this sample, approximately 96% of them only once. Clones ranked in the top ten supply about 0.38% of the sample. Counted from cysteine to phenylalanine, this CDR3 has 16 amino acids. The only DNA kept is the CDR3, 48 bases in frame from the first base. The germline V end is reduced by 2 bases and the J end by 8 bases; junction bases left unmatched: 9. CDR1 is given as MGHDK and CDR2 as SYGVNS, both from the germline V gene.

About this clone itself: Its antigen remains unidentified. No much larger clonotype is one base removed from it; base qualities were not supplied.

The sequenced sample consisted of T cells isolated from PBMCs. The chain is assembled from TRBV25-1 and TRBJ1-4, with TRBD1 matching 9 junction bases. This TCR was sampled from a human donor in good health. The CDR3 protein is CASSEMGQGLTEKLFF. The DNA sequence is TGTGCCAGCAGTGAAATGGGACAGGGTCTTACGGAAAAACTGTTTTTT.